A single sample gave rise to the 26 T cell receptor beta chains below, sequenced in a study of graft-versus-host responses after intestinal transplantation. Here immunoSEQ multiplex PCR was the method, and the copy in TCRdb shows in-frame clones only, minus some. The sample contains 90,000 to 100,000 clones, around 90% of which appear only once. These receptors' antigens are unknown. Sequences were derived from unstimulated CD8+ T cells sorted from spleen or lymph node cells, sampled before intestinal transplant. The receptor set was obtained from a human donor who received an intestinal transplant.

This rearrangement joins TRBV30 to TRBJ2-6; 7 bases fit TRBD1. The CDR3 sequence is 16 residues long. Germline loops: CDR1 GTSNPN, CDR2 SVGIG (reference sequence). Trimming took 8 bases from V and 0 from J; bases not matched to a gene: 10. CDR3 amino acids: CAGSGTATSGANVLTF. Written as DNA, the CDR3 is TGTGCCGGGTCCGGGACAGCCACCTCTGGGGCCAACGTCCTGACTTTC.

This chain connects TRBV2 to TRBJ1-3, with TRBD1 as a possible D gene (5 bases). The CDR3 runs to 13 residues. Germline-derived CDR1 and CDR2 are SNHLY and FYNNEI. Trimming shortened V by 8 bases and J by 4 bases, and 12 bases separated the two germline ends. The CDR3 DNA reads as TGTGCCAGCGCTCCAGGGTACGGAAACACCATATATTTT. Its protein product is CASAPGYGNTIYF. Drawing the rest from reference TRBV2 and TRBJ1-3, the complete variable domain is EPEVTQTPSHQVTQMGQEVILRCVPISNHLYFYWYRQILGQKVEFLVSFYNNEISEKSEIFDDQFSVERPDGSNFTLKIRSTKLEDSAMYFCASAPGYGNTIYFGEGSWLTVV.

The chain recombines TRBV12-1 with TRBJ1-4; no check of the table's D call, TRBD1, against the DNA was made. TRBV12-1 is described as a pseudogene. This CDR3 has 15 residues. In nucleotides, the CDR3 is TGTGCCAGCAGTCTTCCGGGACAGGTTAATGAAAAACTGTTTTTT. Amino acids: CASSLPGQVNEKLFF.

This sequence joins TRBV7-9 and TRBJ2-7, with 7 bases identical to TRBD2. From germline, CDR1 is SEHNR and CDR2 FQNEAQ (reference sequence). The CDR3 has 13 residues. The ends lost 4 bases at V and 1 base at J; junction bases unmatched: 1. As DNA, the CDR3 is TGTGCCAGCAGCTGGGGGGGGTCCTACGAGCAGTACTTC. It specifies CASSWGGSYEQYF. The full variable domain, completed using reference TRBV7-9 and TRBJ2-7, is DTGVSQNPRHKITKRGQNVTFRCDPISEHNRLYWYRQTLGQGPEFLTYFQNEAQLEKSRLLSDRFSAERPKGSFSTLEIQRTEQGDSAMYLCASSWGGSYEQYFGPGTRLTVT.

The genes are TRBV2 and TRBJ2-3, with 13 bases fitting TRBD2. The V gene's germline CDR1 is SNHLY and CDR2 FYNNEI. CDR3 length: 16 amino acids. Trimming cost V 7 bases and J 0 bases; bases outside gene matches: 4. As DNA, the CDR3 is TGTGCCAGCAAGACTAGCGGGGGGTTAAGCACAGATACGCAGTATTTT. Protein: CASKTSGGLSTDTQYF.

This clone was seen a handful of times. This chain links TRBV30 with TRBJ1-1; no reliable D call. The germline gives CDR1 GTSNPN, CDR2 SVGIG (reference sequence). The CDR3 has 19 residues. The V end lost 0 bases, the J end lost 1 base, and 24 bases lay between the germline ends. The DNA of the CDR3 is TGTGCCTGGAGTGTAAGGTTTAGGACTGCAGGTCGAGGGAACACTGAAGCTTTCTTT. This sequence encodes CAWSVRFRTAGRGNTEAFF.

This chain links TRBV5-1 with TRBJ2-7; TRBD2 matches at 9 bases. Germline CDR1 is SGHRS and CDR2 is YFSETQ. With V trimmed by 5 bases and J by 2 bases, 5 bases remained unmatched. The CDR3 covers 14 residues. CDR3 bases: TGCGCCAGCAGAGTGGCGGGAGGGACCTACGAGCAGTACTTC. Translation: CASRVAGGTYEQYF.

This chain links TRBV4-1 with TRBJ1-1, with a weak D call TRBD1 (6 bases). V lost 0 bases and J 1 base, leaving 9 bases between the germline ends. CDR1 and CDR2 (germline): MGHRA, YSYEKL. The CDR3 has 15 residues. This CDR3 reads CASSQEGRGNTEAFF. The CDR3 region has the DNA TGCGCCAGCAGCCAAGAAGGCAGGGGGAACACTGAAGCTTTCTTT.

This chain joins TRBV29-1 and TRBJ2-1, with 10 bases lining up with TRBD1. Germline V lookup: CDR1 SQVTM, CDR2 ANQGSEA. The V gene end was trimmed by 4 bases and the J gene end by 3 bases; junction bases not matched to a gene: 3. The CDR3 runs to 14 residues. The CDR3 bases are TGCAGCGTTGTCGGGGACAGGGGCTACAATGAGCAGTTCTTC. This encodes CSVVGDRGYNEQFF.

This chain joins TRBV29-1 and TRBJ1-2; D is unresolved. Trimming removed 0 bases at V and 2 bases at J, with 10 bases between. This CDR3 region has 14 residues. In germline, CDR1 is SQVTM, CDR2 ANQGSEA. As DNA, the CDR3 is TGCAGCGTTGAAGAGAGTCACCTAAACTATGGCTACACCTTC. Protein sequence: CSVEESHLNYGYTF.

The chain links TRBV5-1 to TRBJ2-5; 13 positions match TRBD2. Germline trimming cut 3 bases from V and 3 bases from J; bases unmatched to any gene: 2. The CDR3 is 15 amino acids. Per the germline V gene, CDR1 is SGHRS and CDR2 is YFSETQ. The CDR3 here is CASSSGLAGEETQYF. For the CDR3, the DNA is TGCGCCAGCAGCTCCGGACTAGCGGGAGAAGAGACCCAGTACTTC. Together with reference TRBV5-1 and TRBJ2-5, the CDR3 gives the full variable domain: KAGVTQTPRYLIKTRGQQVTLSCSPISGHRSVSWYQQTPGQGLQFLFEYFSETQRNKGNFPGRFSGRQFSNSRSEMNVSTLELGDSALYLCASSSGLAGEETQYFGPGTRLLVL.

This rearrangement joins TRBV19 to TRBJ2-1; perhaps TRBD2 as D (7 bases). V was trimmed by 5 bases and J by 8 bases, leaving 19 bases between them. Germline V gene sequence: CDR1 LNHDA, CDR2 SQIVND (reference sequence). The length of the CDR3 is 15 residues. The chain's CDR3 is CASSFFPGGPYEQFF. Written as DNA, the CDR3 is TGTGCCAGTAGTTTTTTCCCCGGGGGGCCCTATGAGCAGTTCTTC.

This chain joins TRBV10-3 and TRBJ2-1; D gene ambiguous. Between the trimmed V and J ends, which lost 0 bases and 6 bases, there was a span of 6 bases. The CDR3 runs to 13 residues. Per germline, CDR1 ENHRY and CDR2 SYGVKD. The CDR3 DNA follows: TGTGCCATCAGTGAGTCGCCGGGCAATGAGCAGTTCTTC. Translating gives CAISESPGNEQFF.

Remarks on this clone: Relative to the germline gene, one junction end is altered; a read error may explain this. At the DNA level, this CDR3 is encoded by other sequences in the same sample as well. This chain uses TRBV15 with TRBJ1-4; the match to TRBD1 covers 7 bases. The germline CDR1 and CDR2 sequences are LNHNV and YYDKDF (reference sequence). CDR3 length: 12 amino acids. The CDR3 DNA is TGCGCCACCAGGGGGAGAAGGGAAAAACTGTTTTTT. Translation: CATRGRREKLFF.

The chain is built from TRBV7-9 and TRBJ2-5, with 7 nucleotides matching TRBD1. The J call could be wrong; TRBJ2-7 is a better fit for the DNA end. CDR3 length: 15 amino acids. Germline V gene lookup returns CDR1 SEHNR and CDR2 FQNEAQ (reference sequence). This CDR3 reads CASSSTQTGNYEQYF. DNA of the CDR3: TGTGCCAGCAGCTCGACTCAGACAGGGAACTACGAGCAGTACTTC.

The V call is TRBV30, the J call TRBJ1-1, with TRBD1 identical over 7 bases. The V gene end was trimmed by 1 base and the J gene end by 4 bases; junction bases not matched to a gene: 6. This CDR3 is built from 14 residues. The V gene's germline CDR1 is GTSNPN and CDR2 SVGIG (reference sequence). The CDR3 reads CAWSGGQLGTEAFF. The CDR3 bases are TGTGCCTGGAGTGGGGGACAGTTGGGCACTGAAGCTTTCTTT.

The chain couples TRBV14 to TRBJ1-2; D gene ambiguous. The CDR3 runs 14 residues. The germline V and J ends were trimmed by 1 base and 8 bases, with 14 bases remaining between them. Germline CDR1 SGHDN, CDR2 FVKESK. This CDR3 is CASSQAEGLRGYTF. In DNA, the CDR3 is TGTGCCAGCAGCCAAGCAGAGGGCCTGAGGGGCTACACCTTC.

Only one count was recorded for this clone. The chain employs TRBV11-2 and TRBJ2-3; 9 nucleotides align to TRBD2. V was clipped by 5 bases and J by 6 bases; unmatched bases: 6. This CDR3 comprises 14 residues. CDR1 SGHAT and CDR2 FQNNGV come from the germline V gene. As DNA, the CDR3 is TGTGCCAGCAGCGGAGCGGGAGGTGGTGATACGCAGTATTTT. Amino acid sequence: CASSGAGGGDTQYF.

This clone was observed a single time. V and J are TRBV4-3 and TRBJ2-2; a possible D gene is TRBD1 (5 bases). V shed 2 bases and J shed 4 bases, with 11 bases lying between them. The CDR3 loop spans 15 amino acids. Germline assignment: CDR1 LGHNA and CDR2 YSLEER. CDR3 bases: TGCGCCAGCAGCCAAAAGATAGGGGCCACCGGGGAGCTGTTTTTT. Encoded protein: CASSQKIGATGELFF.

CDR3 sequence (DNA): TGTGCCAGCAGCGGGACAGGGGCCCTGAAAGAGACCCAGTACTTC. The encoded protein is CASSGTGALKETQYF. The V gene is TRBV7-9, the J gene TRBJ2-5; the match to TRBD1 covers 10 bases. V lost 5 bases to trimming and J lost 3 bases; unmatched junction nucleotides: 6. This CDR3 has 15 amino acids. Germline values: CDR1 SEHNR, CDR2 FQNEAQ (reference sequence).

The chain recombines TRBV19 with TRBJ1-1; possible D gene TRBD1, 6 bases. The CDR3 has 14 residues. Per the germline V gene, CDR1 is LNHDA and CDR2 is SQIVND (reference sequence). The V end lost 0 bases, the J end lost 3 bases, and 8 bases lay between the germline ends. The CDR3 is CASSIEDSHTEAFF. In nucleotides, the CDR3 is TGTGCCAGTAGTATAGAGGACAGTCACACTGAAGCTTTCTTT.

The DNA for the CDR3 is TGCAGCGTTGGGACTAGCGGGGCCTACGAGCAGTACTTC. Translated, it gives CSVGTSGAYEQYF. The chain joins TRBV29-1 to TRBJ2-7, with 12 positions matching TRBD2. V trimming: 4 bases; J trimming: 2 bases; junction bases outside the gene matches: 0. This CDR3 comprises 13 residues. CDR1 is SQVTM and CDR2 is ANQGSEA in the germline V gene.

The chain couples TRBV9 to TRBJ2-7; D not resolved. Trimming shortened V by 0 bases and J by 2 bases, and 9 bases separated the two germline ends. The CDR3 spans 14 residues. CDR1 is SGDLS, CDR2 YYNGEE, per germline. The CDR3 here is CASSVDSHPYEQYF. The CDR3 DNA sequence: TGTGCCAGCAGCGTAGATTCCCATCCCTACGAGCAGTACTTC.

The CDR3 region is CASSQDREGLDEQYF. The CDR3, as DNA: TGCGCCAGCAGCCAAGATAGGGAGGGTTTAGACGAGCAGTACTTC. This sequence joins TRBV4-1 and TRBJ2-7; 7 nucleotides agree with TRBD2. CDR3 length: 15 amino acids. The V gene's germline CDR1 is MGHRA and CDR2 YSYEKL. Trimming removed 0 bases from V and 5 bases from J; junction bases left unmatched: 7.

The chain uses TRBV13 and TRBJ2-5; 8 nucleotides agree with TRBD1. Per germline, CDR1 PRHDT and CDR2 FYEKMQ (reference sequence). CDR3 length equals 14 residues. The trim removed 3 bases at V and 7 bases at J, leaving 7 bases unmatched. The chain's CDR3 is CASSFTTGGGTQYF. The CDR3 DNA is TGTGCCAGCAGCTTTACCACAGGGGGAGGGACCCAGTACTTC.

This sequence joins TRBV10-3 and TRBJ2-1; no definite D call. The CDR3 has 15 residues. Germline CDR1 ENHRY, CDR2 SYGVKD. Trimming left V 2 bases short and J 2 bases short, with 10 bases between. The CDR3 DNA reads as TGTGCCATCAGTGAGCCGGAGTTACCCTACAATGAGCAGTTCTTC. It encodes CAISEPELPYNEQFF.